This T cell receptor beta chain came from a study of T cell repertoires in cytomegalovirus infection. Study in general: Matching HLA type, along with CMV infection, was indicated by public TCR beta signatures. Broader study findings: Within the response measured ex vivo, HLA-C-restricted CMV-specific TCR beta clonotypes were dominant. Carriers of CMV and the relevant HLA type were discriminated by public TCR beta frequency.

Ten or more counts support this clonotype. Its matching antigen is unknown. Germline assignment: CDR1 MGHDK and CDR2 SYGVNS. The V end was cut by 3 bases, the J end by 7 bases, with 7 bases between. CDR3 length: 13 residues. Using its own MiXCR run on the reads, TCRdb lists one record per CDR3 protein. The sample lists almost 300,000 distinct CDR3 sequences; 9.6% were seen once. The material sequenced was PBMCs. The chain links TRBV25-1 to TRBJ1-6; D possibly corresponds to TRBD1 (6 bases). This receptor was taken from a human donor in good health (CMV status not recorded). Some clones in this sample may be carry-over from other donors' samples. The DNA for the CDR3 is TGTGCCAGCAGTGAGGACAGAAATTCACCCCTCCACTTT. This gives the protein CASSEDRNSPLHF.